The following is a TCR beta chain sequence with its context. Its cognate antigen is unknown. The CDR3 runs 15 residues. V lost 3 bases and J lost 3, with 15 bases in between. Per the germline V gene, CDR1 is MNHEY and CDR2 is SVGAGI. TCRdb's table, derived via immunoSEQ multiplex PCR, lists solely in-frame clones and lacks some. The table records approximately 190,000 clones, roughly 91% of them present only once. The data derive from a study of T cell responses to AZD1222 COVID-19 vaccine. General observations from the study: Donors, mostly white British, included more females; clonal diversity was possibly underestimated.

The chain joins TRBV6-5 to TRBJ2-7; no firm D call. The receptor was isolated from an adult in good health. The source was peripheral blood, collected on day 0 of AZD1222 vaccination. The CDR3 protein is CASSYTLGQHYEQYF. The CDR3 DNA reads as TGTGCCAGCAGTTATACCTTGGGTCAGCACTACGAGCAGTACTTC.